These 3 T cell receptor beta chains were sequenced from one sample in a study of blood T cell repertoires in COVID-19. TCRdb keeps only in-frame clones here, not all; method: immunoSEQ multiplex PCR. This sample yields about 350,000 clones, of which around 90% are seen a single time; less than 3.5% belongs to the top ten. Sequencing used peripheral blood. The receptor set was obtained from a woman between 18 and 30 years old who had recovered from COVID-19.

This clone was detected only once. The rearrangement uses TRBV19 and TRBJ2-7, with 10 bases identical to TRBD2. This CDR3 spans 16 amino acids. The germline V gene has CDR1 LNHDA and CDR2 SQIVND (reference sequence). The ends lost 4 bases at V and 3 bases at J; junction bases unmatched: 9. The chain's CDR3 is CASSTSGTSAFYEQYV. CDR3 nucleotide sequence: TGTGCCAGTAGTACATCCGGGACTAGCGCTTTCTACGAGCAGTACGTC.

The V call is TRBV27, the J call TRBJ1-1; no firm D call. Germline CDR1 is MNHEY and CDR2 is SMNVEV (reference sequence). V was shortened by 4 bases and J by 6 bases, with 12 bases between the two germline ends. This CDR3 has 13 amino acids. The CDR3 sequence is CASSSQRAAEAFF. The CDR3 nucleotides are TGTGCCAGCAGTTCCCAACGTGCAGCTGAAGCTTTCTTT.

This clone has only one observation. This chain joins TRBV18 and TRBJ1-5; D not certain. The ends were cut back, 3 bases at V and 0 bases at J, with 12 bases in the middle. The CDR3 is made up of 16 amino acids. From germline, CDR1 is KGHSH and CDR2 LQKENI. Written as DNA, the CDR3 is TGTGCCAGCTCACCGGGCAGCACCCATAGCAATCAGCCCCAGCATTTT. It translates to CASSPGSTHSNQPQHF.